The 17 T cell receptor beta chains below all came from one sample that was sequenced in a study of PD-1 blockade in classical Hodgkin lymphoma. The patients all showed relapse after autologous stem cell transplantation, while their brentuximab vedotin exposure varied. Data came from immunoSEQ multiplex PCR; TCRdb stores just in-frame clones and leaves some out. Of 66,000 or so clones listed, about two thirds are singletons. Sequenced material: peripheral blood mononuclear cells (PBMCs), taken before the second cycle of nivolumab. The receptor set was obtained from a human donor with classical Hodgkin lymphoma.

This clone came up a few times. The chain has TRBV4-1 and TRBJ2-3, with TRBD1 matching over 9 bases. This CDR3 contains 17 residues. Trimming cost V 3 bases and J 0 bases; bases outside gene matches: 7. CDR1 is MGHRA, CDR2 YSYEKL, per germline. CDR3 protein: CASSQRDREISTDTQYF. In DNA, the CDR3 is TGCGCCAGCAGCCAGAGGGACAGGGAAATTAGCACAGATACGCAGTATTTT.

This clone has a handful of counts. The CDR3 sequence: CASSLAGLAAEQYF. As DNA, the CDR3 is TGTGCCAGCAGCTTAGCGGGACTAGCGGCCGAGCAGTACTTC. The rearrangement uses TRBV7-2 and TRBJ2-7; 11 nucleotides agree with TRBD2. CDR1 and CDR2 (germline): SGHTA, FQGNSA. V dropped 0 bases and J dropped 6; count of bases not matched to a gene: 1. CDR3 length equals 14 residues.

The genes are TRBV6-1 and TRBJ2-3; D not certain. The CDR3 length is 12 residues. The V gene lost 1 base and the J gene lost 6 bases, with 5 bases spanning the gap. Looked up from germline, CDR1 is MNHNS and CDR2 is SASEGT. CDR3 amino acids: CASSEGVDTQYF. Written as DNA, the CDR3 is TGTGCCAGCAGTGAAGGGGTGGATACGCAGTATTTT.

This rearrangement joins TRBV7-8 to TRBJ1-2; D not certain. Germline V gene sequence: CDR1 SGHVS, CDR2 FQNEAQ. With 1 base removed from V and 5 bases from J, the gap between germline ends came to 8 bases. The CDR3 runs 13 residues. CDR3 sequence reads: CASSLGAAYGYTF. Written as DNA, the CDR3 is TGTGCCAGCAGCTTAGGGGCGGCTTATGGCTACACCTTC.

The rearrangement joins TRBV15 to TRBJ1-4, with D unclear. V was shortened by 2 bases and J by 6 bases, with 7 bases between the two germline ends. CDR1 and CDR2 from the germline V gene are LNHNV and YYDKDF (reference sequence). This CDR3 comprises 13 residues. CDR3 sequence: CATSRRPDEKLFF. The CDR3 coding sequence is TGTGCCACCAGCAGAAGACCAGATGAAAAACTGTTTTTT.

Written as DNA, the CDR3 is TGTGCCAGCAGCCAAGACGGCTCCCCAGTCCGTCGAAATGAGCAGTTCTTC. Its translation is CASSQDGSPVRRNEQFF. The gene calls are TRBV14 and TRBJ2-1; D ambiguous. The CDR3 is 17 residues long. Trimming removed 0 bases at V and 7 bases at J, with 19 bases between. CDR1 is SGHDN, CDR2 FVKESK, per germline.

This chain links TRBV10-1 with TRBJ2-7; the D gene is possibly TRBD1 (5 bases). Germline assignment: CDR1 WNHNN and CDR2 SYGVQD (reference sequence). CDR3 size: 13 residues. The V gene lost 2 bases and the J gene lost 5 bases, with 10 bases spanning the gap. CDR3 sequence: CASSETGPDEQYF. The CDR3 DNA reads as TGCGCCAGCAGTGAGACAGGACCGGACGAGCAGTACTTC.

The gene calls are TRBV4-1 and TRBJ2-7, with a possible D match to TRBD2 (6 bases). Trimming took 4 bases from V and 5 from J, leaving 18 bases between them. CDR3 length: 15 residues. Germline CDR1 is MGHRA and CDR2 is YSYEKL. The CDR3 sequence: CASSLPGWGENEQYF. CDR3 bases: TGCGCCAGCAGCCTACCCGGTTGGGGGGAAAACGAGCAGTACTTC.

This clone was counted only a few times. V usage is TRBV12-5 and J usage is TRBJ1-5; possible D gene TRBD1, 6 bases. V was clipped by 7 bases and J by 3 bases, with 13 bases between them. Germline lookup yields CDR1 LGHNT and CDR2 FRNRAP. CDR3 size: 14 residues. This CDR3 reads CASVDDRINQPQHF. CDR3 nucleotides: TGTGCTAGTGTCGACGACAGGATCAATCAGCCCCAGCATTTT.

The V and J genes are TRBV5-1 and TRBJ2-3, with 8 positions matching TRBD1. Per germline, CDR1 SGHRS and CDR2 YFSETQ. With V trimmed by 0 bases and J by 5 bases, 8 bases remained unmatched. The CDR3 contains 16 residues. CDR3 in DNA: TGCGCCAGCAGCTTGGCATCTGGACAGGGAGGAGATACGCAGTATTTT. It codes for CASSLASGQGGDTQYF.

The chain is built from TRBV5-5 and TRBJ2-5; D call uncertain. Trimming cost V 2 bases and J 2 bases, with 10 bases left between them. The CDR3 extends over 14 amino acids. Germline V gene data show CDR1 as SGHKS and CDR2 as YYEKEE (reference sequence). The CDR3 here is CASSFTDGQETQYF. DNA of the CDR3: TGTGCCAGCAGCTTTACCGACGGGCAAGAGACCCAGTACTTC.

The chain couples TRBV4-1 to TRBJ2-7; 9 nucleotides align to TRBD1. This CDR3 has 17 residues. The germline V gene encodes CDR1 MGHRA and CDR2 YSYEKL. With 3 bases clipped from V and 2 bases from J, the junction kept 11 bases outside the gene matches. The DNA for the CDR3 is TGCGCCAGCAGCCAGCCCACACGGGGACAGGGCGCCTACGAGCAGTACTTC. This gives the protein CASSQPTRGQGAYEQYF.

The chain employs TRBV6-6 and TRBJ1-2; D is unresolved. The CDR3 spans 13 residues. V shed 0 bases and J shed 5 bases, with 7 bases lying between them. Germline V CDR1 and CDR2: MNHNY, SVGAGI (reference sequence). CDR3 sequence reads: CASSYSTRYGYTF. The DNA of the CDR3 is TGTGCCAGCAGTTACTCGACCAGGTATGGCTACACCTTC.

The chain combines TRBV9 with TRBJ2-7; TRBD1 agrees at 7 bases. The V gene's germline CDR1 is SGDLS and CDR2 YYNGEE. The CDR3 length is 15 residues. The ends lost 1 base at V and 3 bases at J; junction bases unmatched: 7. The CDR3 bases are TGTGCCAGCAGCGTACAACCTGACAGGGTCTACGAGCAGTACTTC. It yields the protein CASSVQPDRVYEQYF.

The V gene is TRBV7-2, the J gene TRBJ2-3, with D perhaps TRBD2 (5 bases). The CDR3 totals 13 residues. The V end was cut by 5 bases, the J end by 4 bases, with 10 bases between. Germline CDR1 is SGHTA and CDR2 is FQGNSA. CDR3 loop: CASSLWGADTQYF. CDR3 coding DNA: TGTGCCAGCAGCCTATGGGGAGCAGATACGCAGTATTTT.

The chain combines TRBV11-2 with TRBJ1-2; D gene uncertain. V gave up 6 bases and J gave up 4 bases, with 15 bases separating them. The CDR3 consists of 14 residues. Per germline, CDR1 SGHAT and CDR2 FQNNGV. The CDR3 sequence: CASSYGWGAYGYTF. The DNA of the CDR3 is TGTGCCAGCAGTTATGGGTGGGGAGCCTATGGCTACACCTTC.

In its sample, this clone was seen a few times. The rearrangement joins TRBV2 to TRBJ2-1, with TRBD2 matching 7 bases. V was clipped by 5 bases and J by 10 bases; unmatched bases: 8. Germline-derived CDR1 and CDR2 are SNHLY and FYNNEI. CDR3 length equals 13 residues. CDR3 in DNA: TGTGCCAGCAGTAGACCTAGCGGAACCGAGCAGTTCTTC. Translating it yields CASSRPSGTEQFF.